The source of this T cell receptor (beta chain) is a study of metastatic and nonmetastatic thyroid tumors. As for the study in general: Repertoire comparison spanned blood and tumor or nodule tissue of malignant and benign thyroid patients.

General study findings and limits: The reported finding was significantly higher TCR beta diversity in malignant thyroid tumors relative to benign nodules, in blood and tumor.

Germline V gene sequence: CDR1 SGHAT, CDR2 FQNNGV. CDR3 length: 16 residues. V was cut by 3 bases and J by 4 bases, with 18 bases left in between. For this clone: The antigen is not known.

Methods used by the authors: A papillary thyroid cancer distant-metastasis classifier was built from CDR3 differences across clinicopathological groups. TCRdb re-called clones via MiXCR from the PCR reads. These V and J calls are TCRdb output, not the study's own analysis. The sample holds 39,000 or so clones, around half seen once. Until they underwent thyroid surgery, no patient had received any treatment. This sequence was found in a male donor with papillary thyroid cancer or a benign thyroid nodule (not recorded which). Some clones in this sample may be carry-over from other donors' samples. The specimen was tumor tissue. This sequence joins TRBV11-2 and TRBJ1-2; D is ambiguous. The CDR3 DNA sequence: TGTGCCAGCAGCTTGGGTAATCGAGGAAACACCTATGGCTACACCTTC. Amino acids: CASSLGNRGNTYGYTF.